Given below is one T cell receptor beta chain in context. Its antigen is not known. The data derive from a study of cytomegalovirus exposure and HLA in healthy donors. Study-level points and caveats: Rare TCR sequences dominated, though some public TCRs recurred in many donors. According to the study, 160 or so TCR beta chains were cytomegalovirus-associated.

Profiling relied on immunoSEQ multiplex PCR, and the TCRdb table lists in-frame clones only, not all of them. This table has 250,000 to 400,000 clones, approximately 88% appearing once. The germline V gene encodes CDR1 SGHTA and CDR2 FQGNSA. The CDR3 contains 15 residues. With 0 bases removed from V and 5 bases from J, the gap between germline ends came to 13 bases. This clonotype was sampled from a man under 40 in good health and CMV-seronegative. The material sequenced was PBMCs. V usage is TRBV7-2 and J usage is TRBJ1-1; maybe TRBD1 (6 bases). In DNA form, the CDR3 reads TGTGCCAGCAGCTTAGCGGGGGGGGCTGGGACTGAAGCTTTCTTT. Protein product: CASSLAGGAGTEAFF.